This is a list of T cell receptor beta chains from one sample in a study of technical replicates of blood from several donors. Assay used: immunoSEQ multiplex PCR; TCRdb lists only in-frame clones, some missing. The sample consists of 70,000 to 85,000 clones, around 92% of them appearing once. The sample was T cells isolated from PBMCs. These receptor sequences come from a human donor in good health. The CDR3 runs from the conserved cysteine through the conserved F or W. A D gene is named only where the DNA matches it firmly. For some rows the clone size is stated as once, few or many, or as a class when expanded; others skip it.

v_call	j_call	clone_size	d_call	cdr3_nt	cdr3_aa
TRBV6-6	TRBJ2-2	NA	NA	TGTGCCAGCAGTTACTTCGGGACCGGGGAGCTGTTTTTT	CASSYFGTGELFF
TRBV13	TRBJ1-2	NA	TRBD1	TGTGCCAGCAGCACCTCTAGGACAGGGGATTATGGCTACACCTTC	CASSTSRTGDYGYTF
TRBV5-1	TRBJ2-5	NA	TRBD1	TGCGCCAGCAGCAAGGACAGGGGGCGCAAGGAGACCCAGTACTTC	CASSKDRGRKETQYF
TRBV6-5	TRBJ1-2	NA	TRBD1	TGTGCCAGCAGTCCTTATCCCGGGACAGGGGGCGGCTACACCTTC	CASSPYPGTGGGYTF
TRBV27	TRBJ1-4	NA	NA	TGTGCCAGCAGTTTAATGGCAGGGGCTAGTGAAAAACTGTTTTTT	CASSLMAGASEKLFF
TRBV5-4	TRBJ2-7	NA	TRBD2	TGTGCCAGCAGCCTGGGACTACTCTACGAGCAGTACTTC	CASSLGLLYEQYF
TRBV29-1	TRBJ2-2	NA	TRBD2	TGCAACGTAATAACTAGCGGCATTAGAGGCGGGGAGCTGTTTTTT	CNVITSGIRGGELFF
TRBV15	TRBJ1-5	NA	NA	TGTGCCACCAGCAGAGATCAAGCCGCGGGACAGCCCCAGCATTTT	CATSRDQAAGQPQHF
TRBV19	TRBJ2-1	NA	TRBD2	TGTGCCAGTAGTCTAGTTCCGGGACTAGCGAATGAGCAGTTCTTC	CASSLVPGLANEQFF
TRBV4-1	TRBJ2-2	once	NA	TGCGCCAGCAGCCAAGACAAACACCTCAACACCGGGGAGCTGTTTTTT	CASSQDKHLNTGELFF
TRBV10-1	TRBJ2-3	NA	TRBD2	TGCGCCAGCAGTGGGGGGGGGTTCACAGATACGCAGTATTTT	CASSGGGFTDTQYF
TRBV30	TRBJ1-3	NA	NA	TGTGCCTGGAAACAGGCGTACTCTGGAAACACCATATATTTT	CAWKQAYSGNTIYF
TRBV19	TRBJ2-7	NA	NA	TGTGCCAGTAGTATAGAACGCGGGGTCTACGAGCAGTACTTC	CASSIERGVYEQYF
TRBV19	TRBJ2-6	NA	NA	TGTGCCAGTACCTACTCTGGGGCCAACGTCCTGACTTTC	CASTYSGANVLTF
TRBV7-9	TRBJ2-7	few	TRBD2	TGTGCCAGCAGCTCTAGCGGGCGGCCCTACGAGCAGTACTTC	CASSSSGRPYEQYF
TRBV7-2	TRBJ2-5	NA	TRBD2	TGTGCCAGCAGCATACTAGCGGGAGTGTATGAGACCCAGTACTTC	CASSILAGVYETQYF
TRBV18	TRBJ2-6	NA	NA	TGTGCCAGCTCACCGGGCGGGAACTCTGGGGCCAACGTCCTGACTTTC	CASSPGGNSGANVLTF
TRBV11-2	TRBJ1-1	NA	TRBD1	TGTGCCAGCACCCCCGGGACAGCGAACACTGAAGCTTTCTTT	CASTPGTANTEAFF
TRBV9	TRBJ2-5	NA	TRBD2	TGTGCCAGCAGCGTAGCTACGAGCGGGAGGACTTTTGAGACCCAGTACTTC	CASSVATSGRTFETQYF
TRBV27	TRBJ2-7	NA	NA	TGTGCCAGCAGTTCCGGAGGGAGTTACGAGCAGTACTTC	CASSSGGSYEQYF
TRBV7-9	TRBJ1-5	NA	NA	TGTGCCAGCAGGGCCAGCGGCAGTCCCGATCAGCCCCAGCATTTT	CASRASGSPDQPQHF
TRBV4-3	TRBJ1-3	NA	TRBD1	TGCGCCAGCAGCCAAGATTCCCCGGCAGGGGGCGGAAACACCATATATTTT	CASSQDSPAGGGNTIYF
TRBV9	TRBJ2-1	few	NA	TGTGCCAGCAGCGGTACCCTAGCTGCAGGCGACAATGAGCAGTTCTTC	CASSGTLAAGDNEQFF
TRBV7-6	TRBJ1-5	NA	TRBD1	TGTGCCAGCAGCCACGGGACAGCCAATCAGCCCCAGCATTTT	CASSHGTANQPQHF
TRBV10-3	TRBJ2-7	NA	TRBD2	TGTGCCATCAGTGCAAGTACCGGGACTAGCGGCTCCTACGAGCAGTACTTC	CAISASTGTSGSYEQYF
TRBV4-1	TRBJ2-7	NA	TRBD2	TGCGCCAGCAGCCTAGGACTAGGAAGCTACGAGCAGTACTTC	CASSLGLGSYEQYF
TRBV28	TRBJ1-5	NA	TRBD1	TGTGCCAGCAGTCCTCCCCCGGGACAGGCTAATCAGCCCCAGCATTTT	CASSPPPGQANQPQHF
TRBV6-1	TRBJ1-2	NA	TRBD1	TGTGCCAGCAGCTTCGGGACAGGGGAGGCCTATGGCTACACCTTC	CASSFGTGEAYGYTF
TRBV6-1	TRBJ1-5	NA	NA	TGTGCCAGCAGTGAGTTAGGGGATACTCCATTGCCCCAGCATTTT	CASSELGDTPLPQHF
TRBV7-2	TRBJ1-5	once	NA	TGTGCCAGCAGCTCCGGGGTCCCCAATCAGCCCCAGCATTTT	CASSSGVPNQPQHF
TRBV7-3	TRBJ1-1	NA	NA	TGTGCCAGCAGCTTAACCCAGAACACTGAAGCTTTCTTT	CASSLTQNTEAFF
TRBV7-2	TRBJ1-1	few	TRBD1	TGTGCCAGCAGCTTCAGGGGGCACCCTGAAGCTTTCTTT	CASSFRGHPEAFF
TRBV6-1	TRBJ1-5	NA	NA	TGTGCCAGCAGTGAAGGCAGTCAGCCCCAGCATTTT	CASSEGSQPQHF
TRBV5-1	TRBJ2-3	NA	TRBD2	TGCGCCAGCAGCTTGGAAGGTGGTAGCGGGATAGATACGCAGTATTTT	CASSLEGGSGIDTQYF
TRBV4-2	TRBJ1-5	NA	NA	TGTGCCAGCAGCCAAGTAGCGGGGGATCTGAGCAATCAGCCCCAGCATTTT	CASSQVAGDLSNQPQHF
TRBV7-9	TRBJ1-2	NA	TRBD1	TGTGCCAGCAGCTCAGGGGGCGGCTACACCTTC	CASSSGGGYTF
TRBV6-5	TRBJ2-1	NA	NA	TGTGCCAGCAGTCCTTTGGCGGGTGCCGGAAATGAGCAGTTCTTC	CASSPLAGAGNEQFF
TRBV28	TRBJ2-3	once	NA	TGTGCCAGCAGTTTAATAGATACAGATACGCAGTATTTT	CASSLIDTDTQYF
TRBV18	TRBJ2-2	NA	TRBD1	TGTGCCAGCTCAAGTGACAGGGCTAACACCGGGGAGCTGTTTTTT	CASSSDRANTGELFF
TRBV7-9	TRBJ2-5	NA	NA	TGTGCCAGCAGCTTATCCCTCGTTTCTGAGACCCAGTACTTC	CASSLSLVSETQYF
TRBV9	TRBJ2-1	NA	TRBD2	TGTGCCAGCAGCGTAGCTAGCGGAGTTTACAATGAGCAGTTCTTC	CASSVASGVYNEQFF
TRBV2	TRBJ2-2	NA	NA	TGTGCCAGCAGACCAGGACAGGGGGAGCTGTTTTTT	CASRPGQGELFF
TRBV21-1	TRBJ2-1	NA	NA	TGTGCCAGCAGCAAAAGAAGGCCTAGCGGACTAAACAATGAGCAGTTCTTC	CASSKRRPSGLNNEQFF
TRBV6-5	TRBJ1-1	NA	NA	TGTGCCACCTCCCCATTTGACAGCACTCATAGGGAAGCTTTCTTT	CATSPFDSTHREAFF
TRBV4-1	TRBJ1-4	NA	NA	TGCGCCAGCAGCCTGAGAAGCGACAGGCTGTTTTTT	CASSLRSDRLFF
TRBV4-2	TRBJ2-7	few	NA	TGTGCCAGCAGCGAGGGACGGGAGACCTCGTACGAGCAGTACTTC	CASSEGRETSYEQYF
TRBV10-3	TRBJ1-1	once	TRBD1	TGTGCCATCACCAGACAGGGGGAAACAGAAGCTTTCTTT	CAITRQGETEAFF
TRBV6-6	TRBJ1-4	NA	TRBD1	TGTGCCAGCAGTAGGACAGGGCACTATGAAAAACTGTTTTTT	CASSRTGHYEKLFF
TRBV2	TRBJ1-5	NA	NA	TGTGCCAGCAGTGAAGCTTTAGCGCTGGGCAATCAGCCCCAGCATTTT	CASSEALALGNQPQHF
TRBV4-1	TRBJ2-6	NA	TRBD1	TGCGCCAGCAGCTCCCGACAGGGTGGGAGCTCTGGGGCCAACGTCCTGACTTTC	CASSSRQGGSSGANVLTF
TRBV7-2	TRBJ2-7	NA	NA	TGTGCCAGCAGCCCCAACCCTGGGGAGGTCTCCTACGAGCAGTACTTC	CASSPNPGEVSYEQYF
TRBV9	TRBJ1-5	NA	NA	TGTGCCAGCAGCGCAGGGCACAATCAGCCCCAGCATTTT	CASSAGHNQPQHF
TRBV7-3	TRBJ2-2	NA	NA	TGTGCCAGCAGCTTAATGAGTACCGGGGAGCTGTTTTTT	CASSLMSTGELFF
TRBV6-1	TRBJ2-5	NA	NA	TGTGCCAGCAGTGAACTCTGGGACTTACAAGAGACCCAGTACTTC	CASSELWDLQETQYF
TRBV7-3	TRBJ1-3	NA	TRBD1	TGTGCCAGCAGCTGGGACAGGGGTTGGGGAAACACCATATATTTT	CASSWDRGWGNTIYF
TRBV2	TRBJ2-1	NA	NA	TGTGCCTCTTCGGAGACCTACAATGAGCAGTTCTTC	CASSETYNEQFF
TRBV4-3	TRBJ2-1	NA	TRBD2	TGCGCCAGCAGCCAAGATATAGCGGGAGGGTCCCCTTGGGATGAGCAGTTCTTC	CASSQDIAGGSPWDEQFF
TRBV4-2	TRBJ2-6	NA	TRBD1	TGTGCCAGCAGCCTCGCTTGGGGCCTGACAGGGGTCCTTACTGGGGCCAACGTCCTGACTTTC	CASSLAWGLTGVLTGANVLTF
TRBV25-1	TRBJ2-2	once	NA	TGTGCCAGCAGTGAATATGCAGGGGCCGGGGAGCTGTTTTTT	CASSEYAGAGELFF
TRBV29-1	TRBJ1-5	few	TRBD1	TGCAGCGTTGGATTGGGACAGGGCAATCAGCCCCAGCATTTT	CSVGLGQGNQPQHF